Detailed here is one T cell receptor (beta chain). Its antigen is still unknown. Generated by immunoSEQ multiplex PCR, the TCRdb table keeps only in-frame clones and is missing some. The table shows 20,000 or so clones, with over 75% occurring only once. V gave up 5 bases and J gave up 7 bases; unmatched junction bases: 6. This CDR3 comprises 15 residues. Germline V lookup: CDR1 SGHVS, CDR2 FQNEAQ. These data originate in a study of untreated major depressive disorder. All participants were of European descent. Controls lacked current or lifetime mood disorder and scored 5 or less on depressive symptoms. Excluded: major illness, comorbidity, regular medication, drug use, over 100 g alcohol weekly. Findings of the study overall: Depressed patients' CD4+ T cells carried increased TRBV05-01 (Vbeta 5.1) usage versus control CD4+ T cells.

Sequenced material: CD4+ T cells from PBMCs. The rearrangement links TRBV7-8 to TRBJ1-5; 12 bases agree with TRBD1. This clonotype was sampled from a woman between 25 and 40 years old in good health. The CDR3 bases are TGTGCCAGCAGCCCAGGGACAGGGGGCGGACAGCCCCAGCATTTT. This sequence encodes CASSPGTGGGQPQHF. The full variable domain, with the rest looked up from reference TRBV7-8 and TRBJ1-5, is GAGVSQSPRYKVAKRGQDVALRCDPISGHVSLFWYQQALGQGPEFLTYFQNEAQLDKSGLPSDRFFAERPEGSVSTLKIQRTQQEDSAVYLCASSPGTGGGQPQHFGDGTRLSIL.